This TCR beta chain was recovered during a study of blood T cell repertoires in COVID-19. Background on the study: The origin of the acute and convalescent COVID-19 samples was the United States, Italy and Spain. From T cells, B-cell-depleted T cells, or PBMCs came the material, which was cDNA or gDNA.

With V trimmed by 2 bases and J by 6 bases, 7 bases remained unmatched. Per the germline V gene, CDR1 is MNHEY and CDR2 is SVGAGI. The CDR3 is 15 amino acids. The data were produced by immunoSEQ multiplex PCR, yet TCRdb's version contains in-frame clones alone and is incomplete. This table holds around 24,000 clones, roughly nine tenths found once. Sequences were obtained from peripheral blood. The sequence was obtained from a human donor in a cohort sampled during active COVID-19. V usage is TRBV6-5 and J usage is TRBJ2-3; 8 nucleotides match TRBD1. The CDR3 region is CASSYGQGATDTQYF. The CDR3 region has the DNA TGTGCCAGCAGTTACGGGCAGGGGGCAACGGATACGCAGTATTTT.